This is a list of T cell receptor beta chains from one sample in a study of blood T cell repertoires in COVID-19. TCRdb's table, derived via immunoSEQ multiplex PCR, lists solely in-frame clones and lacks some. The data hold fewer than 250,000 clones, with approximately 90% observed a single time. Sequencing was performed on peripheral blood. The receptor set was obtained from a man younger than 40 with acute or convalescent COVID-19. Both conserved end residues are part of each CDR3. D genes are given only for firm matches. Part of the rows lack a size; the others show once, few, many or a class for expanded clones.

CDR3: CASSLVFSLPGNTIYF
DNA: TGTGCCAGCAGCTTAGTATTCTCTCTTCCCGGAAACACCATATATTTT
length: 16
J: TRBJ1-3
D: -
size: -
V: TRBV7-2

CDR3: CAIPSGGRQTGELFF
DNA: TGTGCCATCCCCTCAGGCGGGAGGCAGACCGGGGAGCTGTTTTTT
length: 15
J: TRBJ2-2
D: TRBD2
size: -
V: TRBV28

CDR3: CASSYRGRNQPQHF
DNA: TGTGCCAGCAGTTACAGGGGCCGGAATCAGCCCCAGCATTTT
length: 14
J: TRBJ1-5
D: -
size: -
V: TRBV6-5

CDR3: CAWSYRGTNEQYF
DNA: TGTGCCTGGAGCTACAGGGGAACCAACGAGCAGTACTTC
length: 13
J: TRBJ2-7
D: TRBD1
size: -
V: TRBV30

CDR3: CASSVRRGDTEAFF
DNA: TGTGCCAGCAGCGTACGGCGTGGAGACACTGAAGCTTTCTTT
length: 14
J: TRBJ1-1
D: -
size: -
V: TRBV3-1/TRBV3-2

CDR3: CASSTGTGRTDTQYF
DNA: TGTGCCAGCAGCACCGGGACAGGGCGAACAGATACGCAGTATTTT
length: 15
J: TRBJ2-3
D: TRBD1
size: -
V: TRBV7-3

CDR3: CASSDGVGWGANVLTF
DNA: TGTGCCAGCAGCGACGGGGTAGGATGGGGGGCCAACGTCCTGACTTTC
length: 16
J: TRBJ2-6
D: -
size: -
V: TRBV7-8

CDR3: CASSQDRSRGGNYGYTF
DNA: TGTGCCAGCAGCCAAGATCGGAGCAGGGGCGGGAACTATGGCTACACCTTC
length: 17
J: TRBJ1-2
D: -
size: -
V: TRBV3-1/TRBV3-2

CDR3: CASSRNSGTGGSGNTIYF
DNA: TGTGCCAGCAGCCGAAACTCCGGGACAGGGGGCTCTGGAAACACCATATATTTT
length: 18
J: TRBJ1-3
D: TRBD1
size: -
V: TRBV11-2

CDR3: CASSYGREQLREQFF
DNA: TGTGCCAGCAGTTACGGGCGGGAACAGCTCCGAGAGCAGTTCTTC
length: 15
J: TRBJ2-1
D: -
size: -
V: TRBV6-2/TRBV6-3

CDR3: CAPSGTSGSSETQYF
DNA: TGTGCCCCCTCAGGGACTAGCGGGAGTAGCGAGACCCAGTACTTC
length: 15
J: TRBJ2-5
D: TRBD2
size: -
V: TRBV10-3

CDR3: CATSRDLAGSNEQFF
DNA: TGTGCCACCAGCAGAGATCTAGCGGGAAGCAATGAGCAGTTCTTC
length: 15
J: TRBJ2-1
D: TRBD2
size: -
V: TRBV15

CDR3: CASSYGQGRTTGELFF
DNA: TGCGCCAGCAGCTACGGACAGGGCCGAACCACCGGGGAGCTGTTTTTT
length: 16
J: TRBJ2-2
D: TRBD1
size: -
V: TRBV5-1

CDR3: CASSFVLTGGDGAFF
DNA: TGTGCCAGCAGCTTCGTATTGACAGGGGGCGATGGTGCTTTCTTT
length: 15
J: TRBJ1-1
D: TRBD1
size: -
V: TRBV7-2

CDR3: CASSLETMQETQYF
DNA: TGTGCCAGCAGCTTGGAAACTATGCAAGAGACCCAGTACTTC
length: 14
J: TRBJ2-5
D: -
size: -
V: TRBV5-5

CDR3: CASSTNAGGFGNTIYF
DNA: TGCGCCAGCAGCACCAACGCCGGGGGATTTGGAAACACCATATATTTT
length: 16
J: TRBJ1-3
D: -
size: -
V: TRBV5-1

CDR3: CASSEGQGWTEAFF
DNA: TGTGCCAGTAGTGAAGGACAGGGTTGGACTGAAGCTTTCTTT
length: 14
J: TRBJ1-1
D: TRBD1
size: -
V: TRBV19

CDR3: CASSAGSGYTF
DNA: TGTGCCAGCAGCGCGGGATCTGGCTACACCTTC
length: 11
J: TRBJ1-2
D: -
size: -
V: TRBV6-5

CDR3: CASSYSFVNSNSPLHF
DNA: TGTGCCAGCAGTTACTCTTTTGTCAACAGTAATTCACCCCTCCACTTT
length: 16
J: TRBJ1-6
D: -
size: -
V: TRBV6-5

CDR3: CASRFSGGTTDTQYF
DNA: TGTGCCAGCAGATTCAGCGGGGGGACGACAGATACGCAGTATTTT
length: 15
J: TRBJ2-3
D: TRBD2
size: -
V: TRBV3-1/TRBV3-2

CDR3: CASSETGGPSGELFF
DNA: TGTGCCAGCAGTGAAACGGGAGGGCCTTCCGGGGAGCTGTTTTTT
length: 15
J: TRBJ2-2
D: TRBD2
size: -
V: TRBV2

CDR3: CASAGQGIGNTEAFF
DNA: TGTGCCAGCGCGGGGCAGGGAATTGGGAACACTGAAGCTTTCTTT
length: 15
J: TRBJ1-1
D: -
size: -
V: TRBV9

CDR3: CASSQSHRVTEAFF
DNA: TGTGCCAGCAGCCAGTCGCACAGGGTCACTGAAGCTTTCTTT
length: 14
J: TRBJ1-1
D: -
size: -
V: TRBV4-2

CDR3: CASSEVAGGNTIYF
DNA: TGTGCCAGCAGTGAGGTCGCGGGCGGAAACACCATATATTTT
length: 14
J: TRBJ1-3
D: -
size: -
V: TRBV2

CDR3: CASSSTGVANEKLFF
DNA: TGTGCCAGCAGTTCCACCGGGGTGGCTAATGAAAAACTGTTTTTT
length: 15
J: TRBJ1-4
D: -
size: -
V: TRBV28

CDR3: CATSRPGGSYNEQFF
DNA: TGTGCCACCAGCAGACCGGGGGGATCGTACAATGAGCAGTTCTTC
length: 15
J: TRBJ2-1
D: TRBD2
size: -
V: TRBV15

CDR3: CASAAFSVNTEAFF
DNA: TGTGCCAGCGCCGCTTTTAGCGTGAACACTGAAGCTTTCTTT
length: 14
J: TRBJ1-1
D: -
size: -
V: TRBV7-9

CDR3: CASSWTSEGGELFF
DNA: TGCGCCAGCAGCTGGACCTCCGAGGGCGGGGAGCTGTTTTTT
length: 14
J: TRBJ2-2
D: -
size: -
V: TRBV5-1

CDR3: CASSWTSTYNEQFF
DNA: TGTGCCAGCAGTTGGACTAGTACCTACAATGAGCAGTTCTTC
length: 14
J: TRBJ2-1
D: TRBD2
size: -
V: TRBV7-2

CDR3: CASSLLQTNYGYTF
DNA: TGTGCCAGCAGTCTGTTACAGACTAACTATGGCTACACCTTC
length: 14
J: TRBJ1-2
D: -
size: few
V: TRBV28

CDR3: CASSQVSSGSAGEQFF
DNA: TGTGCCAGCAGCCAAGTCTCTAGCGGGAGTGCGGGTGAGCAGTTCTTC
length: 16
J: TRBJ2-1
D: TRBD2
size: -
V: TRBV3-1/TRBV3-2

CDR3: CASRYGLAGISYEQYF
DNA: TGCGCCAGCAGGTATGGACTAGCGGGGATCTCCTACGAGCAGTACTTC
length: 16
J: TRBJ2-7
D: TRBD2
size: -
V: TRBV5-1

CDR3: CASSAVGGDIQYF
DNA: TGTGCCAGCAGCGCGGTGGGGGGGGACATTCAGTACTTC
length: 13
J: TRBJ2-4
D: TRBD2
size: -
V: TRBV3-1/TRBV3-2

CDR3: CAWSVRHGDQPQHF
DNA: TGTGCCTGGAGTGTCCGACACGGCGATCAGCCCCAGCATTTT
length: 14
J: TRBJ1-5
D: -
size: once
V: TRBV30

CDR3: CASANRGSGNTIYF
DNA: TGTGCTAGTGCTAATAGGGGTTCTGGAAACACCATATATTTT
length: 14
J: TRBJ1-3
D: -
size: -
V: TRBV12-5

CDR3: CASRSREAGELFF
DNA: TGTGCCAGCAGGTCCAGGGAGGCCGGGGAGCTGTTTTTT
length: 13
J: TRBJ2-2
D: -
size: -
V: TRBV28

CDR3: CASSLAASGRVEQYF
DNA: TGTGCCAGCAGCTTGGCCGCTAGCGGGAGAGTTGAGCAGTACTTC
length: 15
J: TRBJ2-7
D: TRBD2
size: -
V: TRBV5-5

CDR3: CATSRDGLIAGVPDTQYF
DNA: TGTGCCACCAGCAGAGATGGATTGATAGCGGGAGTACCAGATACGCAGTATTTT
length: 18
J: TRBJ2-3
D: TRBD2
size: -
V: TRBV15

CDR3: CASSYSIGAPGELFF
DNA: TGTGCCAGCAGTTACTCGATAGGGGCCCCCGGGGAGCTGTTTTTT
length: 15
J: TRBJ2-2
D: -
size: -
V: TRBV6-5

CDR3: CASSPQAEGGYTF
DNA: TGTGCCAGCTCACCACAGGCGGAGGGTGGCTACACCTTC
length: 13
J: TRBJ1-2
D: -
size: -
V: TRBV18

CDR3: CASSQDNRNYGYTF
DNA: TGCGCCAGCAGCCAAGATAACAGGAACTATGGCTACACCTTC
length: 14
J: TRBJ1-2
D: -
size: -
V: TRBV4-1

CDR3: CASSQDRTFTDGYTF
DNA: TGTGCCAGCAGCCAGGACAGGACCTTTACGGATGGCTACACCTTC
length: 15
J: TRBJ1-2
D: TRBD1
size: once
V: TRBV4-2

CDR3: CASSSGSLNTEAFF
DNA: TGCGCCAGCAGCTCAGGGTCTCTGAACACTGAAGCTTTCTTT
length: 14
J: TRBJ1-1
D: -
size: once
V: TRBV5-1

CDR3: CSVTDRATGELFF
DNA: TGCAGCGTTACGGACAGGGCTACCGGGGAGCTGTTTTTT
length: 13
J: TRBJ2-2
D: TRBD1
size: few
V: TRBV29-1